The sequence of this T cell receptor (beta chain) was determined in a study of T cell responses to AZD1222 COVID-19 vaccine. Findings of the study overall: Baseline seropositivity characterized only six or seven AZD1222 recipients.

CDR3 length: 16 residues. V lost 3 bases, J lost 1 base, and 10 bases lay in between. Germline CDR1 reads SNHLY; CDR2 reads FYNNEI. On this clone: Its antigen is as yet unknown.

The method was immunoSEQ multiplex PCR; TCRdb's version includes in-frame clones alone and lacks a portion of them. Of over 150,000 clones listed, 85% to 90% are singletons. This TCR was recovered from an adult in good health. V gene TRBV2 combines with J gene TRBJ1-6; D is unclear. This material consisted of peripheral blood, taken on day 0 of AZD1222 vaccination. CDR3 in amino acids: CASSERARSYNSPLHF. CDR3 DNA sequence: TGTGCCAGCAGTGAGAGGGCTAGGTCCTATAATTCACCCCTCCACTTT.